These 26 T cell receptor beta chains originate from one sample sequenced in a study. MiXCR, run by TCRdb on the 5' RACE reads, gives a single entry per CDR3 protein. The repertoire consists of tens of thousands of distinct CDR3 sequences, with 28% occurring once and the leading ten covering 2.1%. Material: naive CD4+ T cells sorted from blood. The subset was: naive CD4+ T cells, CD4+CD45RA+CD25-. These TCRs come from a female donor with breast cancer.

This chain joins TRBV12-3 or TRBV12-4 and TRBJ2-7, with no clear D. V lost 3 bases and J lost 3, with 9 bases in between. The length of the CDR3 is 13 residues. Written as DNA, the CDR3 is TGTGCCAGCAGTTTCGGAGAATTCTACGAGCAGTACTTC. Residues: CASSFGEFYEQYF.

The chain links TRBV5-8 to TRBJ2-7; 9 nucleotides line up with TRBD2. Germline V gives CDR1 SGHTS, CDR2 YDEGEE. The junction had 7 bases not matched to a gene; V was cut back by 0 bases and J by 9 bases. The CDR3 runs 14 residues. CDR3 DNA: TGTGCCAGCAGCTTGGAGATAGCGGGGGCCGGGCAGTACTTC. Protein: CASSLEIAGAGQYF.

Concerning this clonotype itself: A much larger clone lies a single base off, so this may be a read error. The chain couples TRBV5-1 to TRBJ1-1, with D possibly matching TRBD1 (5 bases). The CDR3 is made up of 16 amino acids. With 4 bases removed from V and 0 bases from J, the gap between germline ends came to 16 bases. Germline V gene data show CDR1 as SGHRS and CDR2 as YFSETQ. CDR3 sequence (DNA): TGCGCCAGCAGCCCCACCGCGGGGGGGATGAACACTGAAGCTTTCTTT. It specifies CASSPTAGGMNTEAFF.

The chain employs TRBV7-9 and TRBJ2-3, with 8 bases matching TRBD2. The CDR3 has 13 residues. Germline CDR1 SEHNR, CDR2 FQNEAQ (reference sequence). J gave up 6 bases and V 5 bases, and 4 bases lay outside the gene matches. CDR3 amino acids: CASSSGSGDTQYF. DNA for the CDR3: TGTGCCAGCAGCAGCGGGAGTGGCGATACGCAGTATTTT.

The rearrangement joins TRBV6-5 to TRBJ2-1, with TRBD2 matching 7 bases. This CDR3 has 13 residues. Germline trimming cut 7 bases from V and 6 bases from J; bases unmatched to any gene: 6. CDR1 MNHEY and CDR2 SVGAGI come from the germline V gene. CDR3 DNA sequence: TGTGCCAGCAATCGGGCTAGCGGCAATGAGCAGTTCTTC. The encoded protein is CASNRASGNEQFF.

The CDR3: CASSTSELHGYTF. The CDR3 DNA follows: TGTGCCAGCAGTACCTCGGAGCTCCATGGCTACACCTTC. This sequence joins TRBV12-3 or TRBV12-4 and TRBJ1-2; D uncertain. The CDR3 contains 13 residues. V was clipped by 5 bases and J by 6 bases, with 13 bases between them.

This clonotype has just a few counts. This sequence joins TRBV7-3 and TRBJ2-2, with D possibly TRBD1 on 5 matching bases. Trimming stripped 1 base from V and 0 bases from J, with 9 bases between. The CDR3 has 16 residues. The germline gives CDR1 SGHTA, CDR2 FQGTGA. CDR3 sequence (DNA): TGTGCCAGCAGCTTAAGTATACAGGCGAACACCGGGGAGCTGTTTTTT. This codes for CASSLSIQANTGELFF.

The chain couples TRBV7-8 to TRBJ2-1, with a weak D call TRBD2 (5 bases). Germline values: CDR1 SGHVS, CDR2 FQNEAQ. CDR3 length: 16 residues. The V end was cut by 6 bases, the J end by 0 bases, with 15 bases between. CDR3 protein: CASRETIPSSYNEQFF. In nucleotides, the CDR3 is TGTGCCAGCAGGGAGACTATTCCGAGCTCCTACAATGAGCAGTTCTTC.

This clonotype was counted a few times. The genes are TRBV20-1 and TRBJ2-1; TRBD1 matches at 8 bases. The V gene's germline CDR1 is DFQATT and CDR2 SNEGSKA (reference sequence). The CDR3 is 14 residues long. Losses at the gene ends were 4 bases for V and 5 bases for J; bases not matched to a gene: 7. Here the CDR3 reads CSATGQGQNNEQFF. The CDR3 nucleotides read TGCAGTGCTACCGGACAGGGACAAAACAATGAGCAGTTCTTC.

This clonotype has only a few counts. This rearrangement joins TRBV6-1 to TRBJ1-1; a possible D gene is TRBD1 (5 bases). This CDR3 is 12 amino acids long. V dropped 3 bases and J dropped 11 bases, with 13 bases sitting between them. Germline assignment: CDR1 MNHNS and CDR2 SASEGT. In DNA, the CDR3 is TGTGCCAGCAGTGAGGCTAGACAGAGGGCTTTCTTT. Translating it yields CASSEARQRAFF.

This clonotype was observed a handful of times. This chain uses TRBV7-3 with TRBJ2-4; tentative D call: TRBD1 (6 bases). Trimming took off 4 bases at V and 7 bases at J, with 14 bases between the two ends. From germline, CDR1 is SGHTA and CDR2 FQGTGA. The CDR3 runs 14 residues. DNA for the CDR3: TGTGCCAGCAGCTCAAACCAGGGGACGAACATTCAGTACTTC. The encoded protein is CASSSNQGTNIQYF.

This clonotype came up a few times. The gene calls are TRBV7-3 and TRBJ2-1, with a possible D match to TRBD1 (6 bases). Between the trimmed V and J ends, which lost 5 bases and 4 bases, there was a span of 9 bases. This CDR3 has 13 residues. Germline V gene data show CDR1 as SGHTA and CDR2 as FQGTGA. The CDR3 sequence: CASSLDRYNEQFF. DNA for the CDR3: TGTGCCAGCAGCCTGGACAGATACAATGAGCAGTTCTTC. Using reference TRBV7-3 and TRBJ2-1 for the parts outside the CDR3, the full variable domain is GAGVSQTPSNKVTEKGKYVELRCDPISGHTALYWYRQSLGQGPEFLIYFQGTGAADDSGLPNDRFFAVRPEGSVSTLKIQRTERGDSAVYLCASSLDRYNEQFFGPGTRLTVL.

V usage is TRBV27 and J usage is TRBJ2-7, with 7 bases fitting TRBD1. CDR1 MNHEY and CDR2 SMNVEV come from the germline V gene (reference sequence). Losses at the gene ends were 7 bases for V and 3 bases for J; bases not matched to a gene: 12. The CDR3 length is 15 residues. CDR3 DNA sequence: TGTGCCAGCATGCCTACAGGGGAAGTAAACTACGAGCAGTACTTC. Protein: CASMPTGEVNYEQYF.

The chain couples TRBV6-2 or TRBV6-3 to TRBJ2-1; D is possibly TRBD1 or TRBD2 (5 bases each). V was cut by 1 base and J by 3 bases, with 16 bases left in between. Germline assignment: CDR1 MNHEY and CDR2 SVGEGT. The CDR3 loop spans 17 amino acids. This CDR3 is CASSYYPGLTIYNEQFF. The CDR3 coding sequence is TGTGCCAGCAGTTACTATCCGGGGCTCACAATCTACAATGAGCAGTTCTTC.

This clonotype showed up just a few times. The CDR3 is CASSRDGQGGTGELFF. DNA of the CDR3: TGCGCCAGCAGCCGCGACGGACAGGGTGGCACCGGGGAGCTGTTTTTT. The chain links TRBV5-1 to TRBJ2-2, with 8 positions matching TRBD1. The CDR3 is 16 amino acids. CDR1 and CDR2 (germline): SGHRS, YFSETQ. V was pared by 4 bases and J by 4 bases, with 9 bases of the junction left unmatched.

This clonotype was seen more than once but under ten times. The CDR3 loop is CASSYNRLSSYEQYF. In DNA, the CDR3 is TGTGCCAGCAGTTACAACAGGTTATCCTCCTACGAGCAGTACTTC. The rearrangement links TRBV6-2 or TRBV6-3 to TRBJ2-7; D may be TRBD1 (5 bases). Trimming removed 2 bases from V and 0 bases from J, with 11 bases in between. Germline values: CDR1 MNHEY, CDR2 SVGEGT. The CDR3 is 15 amino acids.

This clonotype has more than one count but fewer than ten. The V call is TRBV6-2 or TRBV6-3, the J call TRBJ2-1, with 8 bases fitting TRBD2. V trimming: 5 bases; J trimming: 16 bases; junction bases outside the gene matches: 13. This CDR3 region has 13 residues. Germline-derived CDR1 and CDR2 are MNHEY and SVGEGT. The CDR3 DNA is TGTGCCAGCAGTATTACTAGCGGTCCCAGACCCTTCTTC. It codes for CASSITSGPRPFF.

This clonotype was recorded many times. The chain joins TRBV29-1 to TRBJ2-7; D unclear. Germline CDR1 and CDR2: SQVTM and ANQGSEA. Trimming pared 6 bases from V and 2 bases from J, leaving 14 bases between. CDR3 length: 13 amino acids. CDR3 nucleotide sequence: TGCAGCGTCGCCACACAAAAGGCCTACGAGCAGTACTTC. Its translation: CSVATQKAYEQYF.

The V gene is TRBV6-2 or TRBV6-3, the J gene TRBJ2-1; D ambiguous. CDR3 size: 15 residues. The ends were cut back, 9 bases at V and 0 bases at J, with 15 bases in the middle. CDR1 and CDR2 (germline): MNHEY, SVGEGT. The CDR3 spells CASKLVVGSYNEQFF. CDR3 DNA sequence: TGTGCCAGTAAATTAGTAGTAGGCTCCTACAATGAGCAGTTCTTC.

Here the CDR3 reads CSARGDAGVNEQFF. CDR3 nucleotide sequence: TGCAGTGCTAGAGGGGACGCAGGGGTGAATGAGCAGTTCTTC. The chain joins TRBV20-1 to TRBJ2-1; a possible D gene is TRBD1 (6 bases). The CDR3 length is 14 residues. Per germline, CDR1 DFQATT and CDR2 SNEGSKA (reference sequence). V dropped 1 base and J dropped 7 bases, with 14 bases sitting between them.

The chain employs TRBV12-3 or TRBV12-4 and TRBJ1-1; 7 bases align to TRBD1. The ends lost 6 bases at V and 0 bases at J; junction bases unmatched: 7. CDR3 size: 15 residues. The CDR3 sequence: CASSYRGTMNTEAFF. CDR3 nucleotides: TGTGCCAGCAGCTACAGGGGAACAATGAACACTGAAGCTTTCTTT.

This clonotype was seen a few times. This chain joins TRBV7-8 and TRBJ2-1, with D possibly matching TRBD2 (6 bases). Trimming shortened V by 2 bases and J by 7 bases, and 24 bases separated the two germline ends. This CDR3 spans 18 amino acids. CDR1 is SGHVS, CDR2 FQNEAQ, per germline. This CDR3 is CASSLSRGTGEGLNEQFF. CDR3 DNA: TGTGCCAGCAGCTTATCGCGCGGGACCGGCGAGGGTCTTAATGAGCAGTTCTTC.

The J gene is TRBJ2-2, the V gene TRBV4-1, with D maybe TRBD2 (5 bases). The CDR3 consists of 16 residues. Trimming removed 2 bases from V and 6 bases from J, with 16 bases in between. Germline CDR1 reads MGHRA; CDR2 reads YSYEKL. The CDR3 loop is CASSQSDLRGPGELFF. In DNA, the CDR3 is TGCGCCAGCAGCCAATCTGACCTTAGAGGGCCCGGGGAGCTGTTTTTT.

The chain carries TRBV5-1 and TRBJ2-5, with no clear D. Trimming removed 0 bases at V and 2 bases at J, with 8 bases between. Germline V gene data show CDR1 as SGHRS and CDR2 as YFSETQ. CDR3 length equals 14 residues. The CDR3 nucleotides are TGCGCCAGCAGCTTGGAGGCAGCGCAAGAGACCCAGTACTTC. This encodes CASSLEAAQETQYF.

V usage is TRBV7-6 and J usage is TRBJ2-2, with no clear D. The CDR3 runs to 12 residues. With 2 bases removed from V and 7 bases from J, the gap between germline ends came to 5 bases. Germline CDR1 and CDR2: SGHVS and FNYEAQ. CDR3 in amino acids: CASSLRVGELFF. CDR3 coding DNA: TGTGCCAGCAGCTTAAGGGTCGGGGAGCTGTTTTTT. Based on the CDR3 plus reference TRBV7-6 and TRBJ2-2, the full variable domain is GAGVSQSPRYKVTKRGQDVALRCDPISGHVSLYWYRQALGQGPEFLTYFNYEAQQDKSGLPNDRFSAERPEGSISTLTIQRTEQRDSAMYRCASSLRVGELFFGEGSRLTVL.

This clonotype came up many times. The gene calls are TRBV5-1 and TRBJ1-2; TRBD1 is a possible D gene (6 bases). The germline gives CDR1 SGHRS, CDR2 YFSETQ. This CDR3 has 14 amino acids. Trimming took 0 bases from V and 6 from J, leaving 12 bases between them. The chain's CDR3 is CASSLGVQGNGYTF. The CDR3 nucleotides read TGCGCCAGCAGCTTGGGAGTCCAGGGGAATGGCTACACCTTC.